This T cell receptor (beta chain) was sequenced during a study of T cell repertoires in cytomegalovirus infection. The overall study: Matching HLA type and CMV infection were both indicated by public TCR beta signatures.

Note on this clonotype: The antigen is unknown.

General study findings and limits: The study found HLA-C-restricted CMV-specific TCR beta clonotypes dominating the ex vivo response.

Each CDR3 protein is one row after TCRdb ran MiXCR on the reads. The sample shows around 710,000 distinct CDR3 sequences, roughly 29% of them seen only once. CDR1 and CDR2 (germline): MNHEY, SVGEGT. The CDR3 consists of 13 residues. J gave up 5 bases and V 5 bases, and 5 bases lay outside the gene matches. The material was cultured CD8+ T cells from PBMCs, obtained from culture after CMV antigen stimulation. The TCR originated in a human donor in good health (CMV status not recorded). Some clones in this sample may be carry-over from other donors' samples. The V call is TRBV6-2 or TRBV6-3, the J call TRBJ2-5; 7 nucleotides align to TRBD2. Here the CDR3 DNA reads TGTGCCAGCAGTAGACTAGCAATGGAGACCCAGTACTTC. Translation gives CASSRLAMETQYF.